The clone carrying this T cell receptor (beta chain) was seen just once. The antigen remains undetermined. The sample belongs to a study of radiation and T cells in renal cell carcinoma. Points from the study as a whole: Baseline intratumoral clonotype presence is unknown without pretreatment biopsies. From baseline, blood top tumor clonotypes peaked at 2 weeks post-radiation.

Produced via immunoSEQ multiplex PCR; TCRdb's table is partial and in-frame only. The sample lists about 130,000 clones, roughly 80% seen once, with around 3% in the top ten. The CDR3 extends over 15 amino acids. Germline CDR1 and CDR2: MNHNS and SASEGT. After removal of 6 bases from V and 7 bases from J, the junction contained 11 bases not matched to a gene. Time point denoted: baseline pretreatment blood. Noted treatment: 15 Gy SBRT to primary tumor, nephrectomy 4 weeks later. After SBRT, blood was collected at 2 and 4 weeks, plus baseline. This receptor was obtained from a woman aged 55-69 years with renal cell carcinoma. This specimen consisted of blood, obtained from a patient whose treatment included radiotherapy and nephrectomy. The chain uses TRBV6-1 and TRBJ2-5; 10 bases line up with TRBD2. The CDR3 DNA reads as TGTGCCAGCAGCTCATTAGCGGGGGGAGGCGGGACCCAGTACTTC. Its translation is CASSSLAGGGGTQYF.